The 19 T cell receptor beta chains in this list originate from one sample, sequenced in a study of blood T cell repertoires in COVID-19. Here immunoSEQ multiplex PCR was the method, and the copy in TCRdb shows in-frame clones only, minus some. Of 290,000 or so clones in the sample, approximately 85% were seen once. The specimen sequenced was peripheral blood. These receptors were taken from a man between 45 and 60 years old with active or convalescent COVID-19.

CDR3 in amino acids: CASSLNQKGGADTQYF. The CDR3 nucleotides are TGTGCCAGCTCACTGAACCAGAAAGGAGGCGCAGATACGCAGTATTTT. The V and J genes are TRBV18 and TRBJ2-3; the D gene is possibly TRBD2 (5 bases). Trimming stripped 4 bases from V and 4 bases from J, with 18 bases between. The CDR3 consists of 16 residues. Germline CDR1 KGHSH, CDR2 LQKENI.

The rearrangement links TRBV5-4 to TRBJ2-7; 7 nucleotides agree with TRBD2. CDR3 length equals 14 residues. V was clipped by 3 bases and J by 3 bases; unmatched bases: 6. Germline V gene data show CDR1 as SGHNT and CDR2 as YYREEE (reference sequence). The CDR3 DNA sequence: TGTGCCAGCAGCTCAGCTGGCGGGAGCTACGAGCAGTACTTC. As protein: CASSSAGGSYEQYF.

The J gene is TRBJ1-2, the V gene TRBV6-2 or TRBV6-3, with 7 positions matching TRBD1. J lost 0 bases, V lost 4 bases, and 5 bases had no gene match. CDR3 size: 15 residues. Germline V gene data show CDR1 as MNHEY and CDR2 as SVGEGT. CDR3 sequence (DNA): TGTGCCAGCAGTTCGCGGGACAGAGCTAACTATGGCTACACCTTC. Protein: CASSSRDRANYGYTF.

CDR3 protein: CASSLRTSGGLQYF. The CDR3 DNA follows: TGTGCCAGCAGCCTCCGGACTAGCGGGGGCCTTCAGTACTTC. J is TRBJ2-5 and V is TRBV5-4, with 13 nucleotides matching TRBD2. This CDR3 spans 14 amino acids. The V segment lost 4 bases and the J segment 11 bases; nucleotides outside the gene matches: 8. Germline CDR1 is SGHNT and CDR2 is YYREEE (reference sequence).

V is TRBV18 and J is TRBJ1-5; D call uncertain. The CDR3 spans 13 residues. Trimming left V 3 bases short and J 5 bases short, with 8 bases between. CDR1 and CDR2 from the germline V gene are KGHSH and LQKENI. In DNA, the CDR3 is TGTGCCAGCTCACCCTCTCTTGATCAGCCCCAGCATTTT. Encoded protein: CASSPSLDQPQHF.

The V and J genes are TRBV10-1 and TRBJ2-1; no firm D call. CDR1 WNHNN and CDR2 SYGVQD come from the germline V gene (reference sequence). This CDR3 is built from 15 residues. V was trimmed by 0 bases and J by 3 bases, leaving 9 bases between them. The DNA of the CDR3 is TGCGCCAGCAGTGAGTCGAGAGGAAACTACAATGAGCAGTTCTTC. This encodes CASSESRGNYNEQFF.

CDR3 sequence reads: CSASAGRINQPQHF. As DNA, the CDR3 is TGCAGTGCTAGTGCAGGGCGAATAAATCAGCCCCAGCATTTT. This chain links TRBV20-1 with TRBJ1-5; D perhaps matches TRBD1 (5 bases). CDR3 size: 14 residues. Trimming took 3 bases from V and 4 from J, leaving 13 bases between them. The V gene's germline CDR1 is DFQATT and CDR2 SNEGSKA (reference sequence).

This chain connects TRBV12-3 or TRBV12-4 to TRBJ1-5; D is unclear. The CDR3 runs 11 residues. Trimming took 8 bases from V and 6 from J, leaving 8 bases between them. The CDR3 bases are TGTGCCAGCGGCCGCGGTCAGCCCCAGCATTTT. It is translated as CASGRGQPQHF.

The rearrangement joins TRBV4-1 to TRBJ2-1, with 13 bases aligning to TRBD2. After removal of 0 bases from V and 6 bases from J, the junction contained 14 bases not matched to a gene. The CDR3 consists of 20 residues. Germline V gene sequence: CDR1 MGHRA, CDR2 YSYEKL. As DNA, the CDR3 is TGCGCCAGCAGCCAAGAGCCCCGACTAGCGGGAGGCGCTGCTGGCAATGAGCAGTTCTTC. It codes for CASSQEPRLAGGAAGNEQFF.

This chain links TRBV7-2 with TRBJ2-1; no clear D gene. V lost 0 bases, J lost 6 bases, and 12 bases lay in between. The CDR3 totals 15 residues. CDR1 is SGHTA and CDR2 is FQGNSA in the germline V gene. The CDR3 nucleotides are TGTGCCAGCAGCTTAGCACTAAGGCTTCCCAATGAGCAGTTCTTC. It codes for CASSLALRLPNEQFF.

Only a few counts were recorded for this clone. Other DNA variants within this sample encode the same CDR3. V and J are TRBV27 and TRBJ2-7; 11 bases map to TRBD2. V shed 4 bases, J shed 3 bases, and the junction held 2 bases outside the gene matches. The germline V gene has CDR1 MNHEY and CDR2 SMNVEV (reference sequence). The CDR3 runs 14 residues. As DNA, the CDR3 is TGTGCCAGCAGTTCCGGGACTAGCGGCTACGAGCAGTACTTC. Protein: CASSSGTSGYEQYF.

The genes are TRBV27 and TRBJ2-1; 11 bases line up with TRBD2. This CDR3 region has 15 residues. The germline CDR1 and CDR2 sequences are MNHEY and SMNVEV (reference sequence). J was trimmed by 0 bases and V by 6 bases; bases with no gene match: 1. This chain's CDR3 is CASRTSGSSYNEQFF. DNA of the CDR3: TGTGCCAGCAGAACTAGCGGGAGCTCCTACAATGAGCAGTTCTTC.

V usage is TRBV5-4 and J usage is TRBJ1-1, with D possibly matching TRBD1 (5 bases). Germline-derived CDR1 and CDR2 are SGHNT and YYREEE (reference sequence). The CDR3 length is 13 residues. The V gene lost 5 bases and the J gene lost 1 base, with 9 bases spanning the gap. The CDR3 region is CASSWGGNTEAFF. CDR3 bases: TGTGCCAGCAGTTGGGGGGGGAACACTGAAGCTTTCTTT.

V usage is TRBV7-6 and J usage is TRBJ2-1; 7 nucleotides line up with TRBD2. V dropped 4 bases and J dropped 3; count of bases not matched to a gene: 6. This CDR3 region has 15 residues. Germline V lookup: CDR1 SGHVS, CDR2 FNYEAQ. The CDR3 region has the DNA TGTGCCAGCAGCTCAGGACTAGGCCTCTACAATGAGCAGTTCTTC. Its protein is CASSSGLGLYNEQFF.

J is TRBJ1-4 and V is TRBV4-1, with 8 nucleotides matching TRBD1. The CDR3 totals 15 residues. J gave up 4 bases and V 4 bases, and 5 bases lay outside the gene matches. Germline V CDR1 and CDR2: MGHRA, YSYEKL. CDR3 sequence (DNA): TGCGCCAGCAGCCCGACAGGGGCGCTTAATGAAAAACTGTTTTTT. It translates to CASSPTGALNEKLFF.

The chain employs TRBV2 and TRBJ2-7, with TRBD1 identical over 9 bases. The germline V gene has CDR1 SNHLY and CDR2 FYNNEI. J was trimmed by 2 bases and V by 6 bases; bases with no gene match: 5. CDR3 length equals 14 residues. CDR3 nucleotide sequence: TGTGCCAGCAGCCCCGGGACAGGGCCCTACGAGCAGTACTTC. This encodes CASSPGTGPYEQYF. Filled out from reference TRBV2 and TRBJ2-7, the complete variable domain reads EPEVTQTPSHQVTQMGQEVILRCVPISNHLYFYWYRQILGQKVEFLVSFYNNEISEKSEIFDDQFSVERPDGSNFTLKIRSTKLEDSAMYFCASSPGTGPYEQYFGPGTRLTVT.

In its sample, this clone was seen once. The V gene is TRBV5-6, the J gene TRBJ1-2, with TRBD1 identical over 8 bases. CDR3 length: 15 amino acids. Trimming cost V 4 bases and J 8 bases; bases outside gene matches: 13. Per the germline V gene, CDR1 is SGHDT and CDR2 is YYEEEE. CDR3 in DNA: TGTGCCAGCAGCCTGAGAGCAGGGGGCGGGATAGGCTACACCTTC. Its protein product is CASSLRAGGGIGYTF.

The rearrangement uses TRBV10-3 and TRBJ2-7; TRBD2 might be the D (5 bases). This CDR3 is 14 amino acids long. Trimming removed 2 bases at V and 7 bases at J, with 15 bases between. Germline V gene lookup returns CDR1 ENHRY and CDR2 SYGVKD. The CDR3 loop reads CAISEVDGVGEQYF. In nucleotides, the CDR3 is TGTGCCATCAGTGAGGTGGACGGGGTAGGGGAGCAGTACTTC.

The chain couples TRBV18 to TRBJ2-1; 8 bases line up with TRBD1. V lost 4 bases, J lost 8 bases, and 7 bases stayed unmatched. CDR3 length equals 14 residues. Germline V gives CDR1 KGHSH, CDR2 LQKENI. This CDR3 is CASSLGQGRDEQFF. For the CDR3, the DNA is TGTGCCAGCTCACTCGGACAGGGTCGGGATGAGCAGTTCTTC.